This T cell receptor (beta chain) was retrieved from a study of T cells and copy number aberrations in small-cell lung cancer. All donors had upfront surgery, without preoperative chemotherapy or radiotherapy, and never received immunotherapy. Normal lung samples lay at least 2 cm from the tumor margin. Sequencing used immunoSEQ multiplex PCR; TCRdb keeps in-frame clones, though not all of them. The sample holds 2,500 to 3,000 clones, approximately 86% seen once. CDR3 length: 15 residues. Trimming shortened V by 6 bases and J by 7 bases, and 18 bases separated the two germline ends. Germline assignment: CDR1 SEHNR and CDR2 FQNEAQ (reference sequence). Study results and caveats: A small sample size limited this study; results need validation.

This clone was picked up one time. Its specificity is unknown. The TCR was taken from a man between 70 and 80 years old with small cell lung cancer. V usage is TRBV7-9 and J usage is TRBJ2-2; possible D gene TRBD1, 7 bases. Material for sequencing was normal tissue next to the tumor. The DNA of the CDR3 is TGTGCCAGCAGACCTGGGCAGGGGGGCATCGGGGAGCTGTTTTTT. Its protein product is CASRPGQGGIGELFF.